Described below is a single TCR beta chain sequence and its context. The entry originates in a study of blood T cell repertoires in COVID-19. Study summary: Specimens from acute and convalescent COVID-19 originated in the United States, Italy and Spain. Nucleic acid was either cDNA or gDNA, and it came from T cells, B-cell-depleted T cells, or PBMCs.

Sequencing was performed with immunoSEQ multiplex PCR; in TCRdb, only in-frame clones are kept and a portion is missing. The table shows more than 200,000 clones, with around 83% occurring only once. V lost 6 bases and J 0 bases, leaving 14 bases between the germline ends. This CDR3 spans 15 amino acids. The germline V gene encodes CDR1 MNHEY and CDR2 SMNVEV (reference sequence). The chain carries TRBV27 and TRBJ1-2; D perhaps matches TRBD1 (5 bases). The TCR comes from a man aged 35 to 55 with active or convalescent COVID-19. Input material: peripheral blood. CDR3 DNA sequence: TGTGCCAGCAGCCCCCGGGGGGAACCTAACTATGGCTACACCTTC. It is translated as CASSPRGEPNYGYTF.